This entry lists 24 T cell receptor beta chains sequenced from one sample in a study of cytomegalovirus exposure and HLA in healthy donors. 13 Jbeta primers and 60 Vbeta primers were used for the PCR. Sequencing was performed with immunoSEQ multiplex PCR; in TCRdb, only in-frame clones are kept and a portion is missing. The table includes about 160,000 clones, approximately 78% detected once. The specimen was PBMCs. These receptors were obtained from a woman aged 40 to 50 in good health and CMV-seronegative.

V and J are TRBV19 and TRBJ1-3; possibly TRBD1 for D (5 bases). The CDR3 has 15 residues. The V gene lost 7 bases and the J gene lost 4 bases, with 17 bases spanning the gap. Germline V gene sequence: CDR1 LNHDA, CDR2 SQIVND (reference sequence). The CDR3 DNA reads TGTGCCAGTAAGGGGCCGCCCGAGAGGGGAAACACCATATATTTT. Its translation: CASKGPPERGNTIYF.

This clone has ten or more counts. V usage is TRBV5-6 and J usage is TRBJ2-7; possible D gene TRBD1, 6 bases. Trimming cost V 5 bases and J 5 bases, with 14 bases left between them. Germline-derived CDR1 and CDR2 are SGHDT and YYEEEE. This CDR3 contains 13 residues. DNA for the CDR3: TGTGCCAGCAGATTCGACAGGCGCAACGAGCAGTACTTC. Its protein product is CASRFDRRNEQYF.

The table lists this clone with a count of one. The chain is built from TRBV6-5 and TRBJ2-5, with D perhaps matching TRBD2 (6 bases). CDR3 length equals 16 residues. Per germline, CDR1 MNHEY and CDR2 SVGAGI. Trimming removed 3 bases at V and 1 base at J, with 15 bases between. CDR3 bases: TGTGCCAGCAGTTATCGCGCGGGGCCGCGCCAAGAGACCCAGTACTTC. It specifies CASSYRAGPRQETQYF.

CDR3 sequence (DNA): TGTGCCAGCAGCGTAGGGACTAGCGGGGGGTACCAAGAGACCCAGTACTTC. Its translation: CASSVGTSGGYQETQYF. The V gene is TRBV9, the J gene TRBJ2-5; 14 bases are shared with TRBD2. Per germline, CDR1 SGDLS and CDR2 YYNGEE. Trimming cost V 0 bases and J 0 bases; bases outside gene matches: 1. The CDR3 covers 17 residues.

This sequence joins TRBV4-1 and TRBJ1-1, with D tentatively TRBD1 (6 bases). The CDR3 contains 16 residues. Germline CDR1 MGHRA, CDR2 YSYEKL. Trimming pared 0 bases from V and 6 bases from J, leaving 17 bases between. CDR3 nucleotide sequence: TGCGCCAGCAGCCAAGAAGTCGCTCAGGGGCGTGCTGAAGCTTTCTTT. Translation: CASSQEVAQGRAEAFF.

This chain connects TRBV21-1 to TRBJ2-1; the table calls TRBD2, which could not be checked here. TRBV21-1 is an annotated pseudogene. This CDR3 region has 18 residues. CDR3 region: CASSKAEDTRGPYNEQFF. As DNA, the CDR3 is TGTGCCAGCAGCAAAGCGGAAGATACGCGGGGTCCCTACAATGAGCAGTTCTTC.

Turning to this clone: A junction end diverges from the germline sequence, so it may reflect a read error. This chain uses TRBV7-9 with TRBJ2-7; 7 bases match TRBD1. The CDR3 has 14 residues. Germline V CDR1 and CDR2: SEHNR, FQNEAQ (reference sequence). CDR3 loop: CSSSPTGSSYEQYF. DNA for the CDR3: TGTTCCAGCAGCCCGACAGGGTCCTCCTACGAGCAGTACTTC.

This chain uses TRBV7-9 with TRBJ1-2; TRBD1 matches 9 bases. The germline V gene encodes CDR1 SEHNR and CDR2 FQNEAQ (reference sequence). V trimming: 3 bases; J trimming: 8 bases; junction bases outside the gene matches: 7. The CDR3 contains 14 residues. CDR3 bases: TGTGCCAGCAGCTTTGGGGACAGGGTAGGCGGCTACACCTTC. This sequence encodes CASSFGDRVGGYTF.

The V and J genes are TRBV28 and TRBJ1-4, with 9 bases matching TRBD1. V trimming: 4 bases; J trimming: 11 bases; junction bases outside the gene matches: 5. The CDR3 consists of 13 residues. The germline V gene has CDR1 MDHEN and CDR2 SYDVKM. As DNA, the CDR3 is TGTGCCAGCAGTTCATTACAGGGGGCGAAACTGTTTTTT. Protein sequence: CASSSLQGAKLFF.

This rearrangement joins TRBV19 to TRBJ1-1; 7 bases line up with TRBD1. This CDR3 region has 14 residues. Germline values: CDR1 LNHDA, CDR2 SQIVND (reference sequence). V lost 7 bases, J lost 1 base, and 6 bases stayed unmatched. The CDR3 loop reads CASIGQGGNTEAFF. DNA for the CDR3: TGTGCCAGTATCGGGCAGGGGGGGAACACTGAAGCTTTCTTT.

This clone appeared once. Different DNA sequences within this sample yield the same CDR3. The chain links TRBV6-6 to TRBJ1-2; tentatively, D is TRBD1 (6 bases). Germline V gene sequence: CDR1 MNHNY, CDR2 SVGAGI (reference sequence). The CDR3 extends over 13 amino acids. Trimming cost V 6 bases and J 4 bases, with 12 bases left between them. The CDR3 nucleotides read TGTGCCAGCAGGAACAGGGTCGGCTATGGCTACACCTTC. Its translation is CASRNRVGYGYTF.

This clone was counted a single time. The chain couples TRBV28 to TRBJ2-7; D perhaps matches TRBD1 (6 bases). The CDR3 has 13 residues. Germline lookup yields CDR1 MDHEN and CDR2 SYDVKM. Trimming removed 5 bases at V and 6 bases at J, with 14 bases between. The CDR3 protein is CASSPPSRGEQYF. CDR3 sequence (DNA): TGTGCCAGCAGTCCGCCCAGCAGGGGCGAGCAGTACTTC.

Only one count was recorded for this clone. This chain joins TRBV25-1 and TRBJ1-5; D gene uncertain. This CDR3 is 14 amino acids long. V lost 4 bases and J lost 6, with 13 bases in between. CDR1 and CDR2 from the germline V gene are MGHDK and SYGVNS. For the CDR3, the DNA is TGTGCCAGCAGTGTAGCCATTTCCAGTCAGCCCCAGCATTTT. It encodes CASSVAISSQPQHF.

The V call is TRBV27, the J call TRBJ2-7, with a tentative D call TRBD2 (5 bases). The CDR3 is 15 amino acids. The V end lost 5 bases, the J end lost 2 bases, and 16 bases lay between the germline ends. Germline CDR1 MNHEY, CDR2 SMNVEV (reference sequence). The CDR3: CASSTPRGTPYEQYF. The CDR3 bases are TGTGCCAGCAGTACTCCCCGGGGAACCCCCTACGAGCAGTACTTC.

The DNA of the CDR3 is TGTGCCAGCAGCCTCGGCCCCACAGGGGGGAATTCACCCCTCCACTTT. Its protein is CASSLGPTGGNSPLHF. The J gene is TRBJ1-6, the V gene TRBV5-5, with 8 bases identical to TRBD1. The CDR3 covers 16 residues. CDR1 and CDR2 from the germline V gene are SGHKS and YYEKEE (reference sequence). The ends lost 4 bases at V and 7 bases at J; junction bases unmatched: 10.

The rearrangement uses TRBV28 and TRBJ2-3; TRBD1 matches 7 bases. Germline values: CDR1 MDHEN, CDR2 SYDVKM. V was pared by 6 bases and J by 5 bases, with 8 bases of the junction left unmatched. This CDR3 has 14 amino acids. For the CDR3, the DNA is TGTGCCAGCAGCCCCGGGACAGTCGGAGATACGCAGTATTTT. It translates to CASSPGTVGDTQYF. The variable domain in full, completed from reference TRBV28 and TRBJ2-3, reads DVKVTQSSRYLVKRTGEKVFLECVQDMDHENMFWYRQDPGLGLRLIYFSYDVKMKEKGDIPEGYSVSREKKERFSLILESASTNQTSMYLCASSPGTVGDTQYFGPGTRLTVL.

The rearrangement joins TRBV9 to TRBJ2-7; 12 bases align to TRBD2. After removal of 0 bases from V and 6 bases from J, the junction contained 7 bases not matched to a gene. The CDR3 runs 16 residues. Germline CDR1 SGDLS, CDR2 YYNGEE. CDR3 amino acids: CASSVGSSGGVFEQYF. In DNA form, the CDR3 reads TGTGCCAGCAGCGTAGGTTCTAGCGGGGGGGTATTCGAGCAGTACTTC.

The rearrangement uses TRBV27 and TRBJ2-2, with a possible D match to TRBD2 (6 bases). The CDR3 totals 12 residues. Germline-derived CDR1 and CDR2 are MNHEY and SMNVEV (reference sequence). The V end lost 8 bases, the J end lost 6 bases, and 10 bases lay between the germline ends. CDR3 coding DNA: TGTGCCAGCTCCGGCGGGGCCGGGGAGCTGTTTTTT. This translates into CASSGGAGELFF.

V usage is TRBV4-1 and J usage is TRBJ2-5; 10 positions agree with TRBD2. The junction had 14 bases not matched to a gene; V was cut back by 2 bases and J by 11 bases. The germline V gene has CDR1 MGHRA and CDR2 YSYEKL. The length of the CDR3 is 16 residues. DNA for the CDR3: TGCGCCAGCAGCCAAACACTCAGCGGGGGGGTGTTAAAGCAGTACTTC. Translated: CASSQTLSGGVLKQYF.

V usage is TRBV4-1 and J usage is TRBJ1-2; 8 nucleotides agree with TRBD1. J was trimmed by 6 bases and V by 0 bases; bases with no gene match: 6. There are 15 residues in the CDR3. CDR1 and CDR2 (germline): MGHRA, YSYEKL. CDR3 amino acids: CASSQDVGQGDGYTF. The CDR3 DNA is TGCGCCAGCAGCCAAGACGTTGGACAGGGTGATGGCTACACCTTC.

In its sample, this clone was seen once. The chain links TRBV2 to TRBJ1-5; no clear D. Deletions cut 2 bases from V and 7 bases from J, with 9 bases between. The CDR3 sequence is 13 residues long. The germline V gene encodes CDR1 SNHLY and CDR2 FYNNEI. CDR3 region: CASSEIREQPQHF. CDR3 bases: TGTGCCAGCAGTGAAATTCGGGAACAGCCCCAGCATTTT.

Written as DNA, the CDR3 is TGTGCCAGCAGCACCCGGGACACCTCTGCAACTAATGAAAAACTGTTTTTT. Amino acids: CASSTRDTSATNEKLFF. This chain joins TRBV9 and TRBJ1-4; D perhaps matches TRBD1 (6 bases). The CDR3 runs 17 residues. The germline gives CDR1 SGDLS, CDR2 YYNGEE. The V end was cut by 4 bases, the J end by 0 bases, with 16 bases between. The entire variable domain, with the rest obtained from reference TRBV9 and TRBJ1-4, is as follows: DSGVTQTPKHLITATGQRVTLRCSPRSGDLSVYWYQQSLDQGLQFLIQYYNGEERAKGNILERFSAQQFPDLHSELNLSSLELGDSALYFCASSTRDTSATNEKLFFGSGTQLSVL.

This chain connects TRBV5-1 to TRBJ1-4; perhaps TRBD1 as D (5 bases). The V end was cut by 2 bases, the J end by 0 bases, with 8 bases between. This CDR3 region has 15 residues. CDR1 is SGHRS and CDR2 is YFSETQ in the germline V gene. The CDR3 loop reads CASSFGAPTNEKLFF. Written as DNA, the CDR3 is TGCGCCAGCAGCTTTGGGGCTCCAACTAATGAAAAACTGTTTTTT.

V gene TRBV7-2 combines with J gene TRBJ2-5, with TRBD2 matching over 9 bases. Trimming took 4 bases from V and 7 from J; bases not matched to a gene: 16. CDR1 SGHTA and CDR2 FQGNSA come from the germline V gene. This CDR3 region has 17 residues. CDR3 protein: CASSSPFIAGAKRTQYF. CDR3 DNA sequence: TGTGCCAGCAGCTCTCCTTTTATAGCGGGGGCTAAGCGGACCCAGTACTTC. The full variable domain, rest sourced from reference TRBV7-2 and TRBJ2-5, is GAGVSQSPSNKVTEKGKDVELRCDPISGHTALYWYRQSLGQGLEFLIYFQGNSAPDKSGLPSDRFSAERTGGSVSTLTIQRTQQEDSAVYLCASSSPFIAGAKRTQYFGPGTRLLVL.